These T cell receptor beta chains were read from a single sample in a study of vaccination effects on CD4 cells after COVID-19. The antigens these receptors bind are not known. Method: immunoSEQ multiplex PCR; TCRdb's copy keeps in-frame clones and lacks some. The sample has under 75,000 clones; approximately 80% are singletons. Here the sequenced sample was CD4+ T cells from PBMCs cultured with SARS-CoV-2 spike peptides, taken before COVID-19 vaccination. These receptors all stem from a human donor who received a COVID-19 vaccine. The CDR3 runs from the conserved cysteine through the conserved F or W. D genes are given only for firm matches. Not all rows give a size; the values are once, few, many and, for expanded clones, a class.

v_call	clone_size	d_call	j_call	cdr3_nt	cdr3_aa
TRBV6-5	.	.	TRBJ1-3	TGTGCCAGCACTGCGAGTGGGGGAAACACCATATATTTT	CASTASGGNTIYF
TRBV2	.	.	TRBJ2-6	TGTGCCAGCAGTCGTCAGGGCCCAAACTCTGGGGCCAACGTCCTGACTTTC	CASSRQGPNSGANVLTF
TRBV5-1	.	.	TRBJ1-1	TGCGCCAGCAGCTTGGTGTACGTGAACACTGAAGCTTTCTTT	CASSLVYVNTEAFF
TRBV19	few	.	TRBJ2-1	TGTGCCAGTACCGTGGCAGGGCGGGCTTACAATGAGCAGTTCTTC	CASTVAGRAYNEQFF
TRBV5-6	.	.	TRBJ2-2	TGTGCCAGCAGGGGGGGACGACAGCCGAACACCGGGGAGCTGTTTTTT	CASRGGRQPNTGELFF
TRBV5-1	.	TRBD2	TRBJ2-1	TGCGCCAGCAGCTTGGGGGCTAGCGGGGGTTACAATGAGCAGTTCTTC	CASSLGASGGYNEQFF
TRBV2	.	.	TRBJ1-2	TGTGCCAGCAGTGAGGTGAGCGGGACCTACTATGGCTACACCTTC	CASSEVSGTYYGYTF
TRBV14	.	.	TRBJ2-3	TGTGCCAGCAGCCACACAGATACGCAGTATTTT	CASSHTDTQYF
TRBV6-5	.	.	TRBJ1-4	TGTGCCAGCTCCGTCCTGGTGGGATATGAAAAACTGTTTTTT	CASSVLVGYEKLFF
TRBV4-1	.	TRBD1	TRBJ1-5	TGCGCCAGCAGCCAAGACCGGGACAGGGGAAGCCAGCCCCAGCATTTT	CASSQDRDRGSQPQHF
TRBV18	.	.	TRBJ1-1	TGTGCCAGCTCACCCCTCAGTAGAAGGGGAACTGAAGCTTTCTTT	CASSPLSRRGTEAFF
TRBV6-4	once	.	TRBJ1-1	TGTGCCAGCAGTGACTACCTAGGAACTGAAGCTTTCTTT	CASSDYLGTEAFF
TRBV10-3	.	TRBD1	TRBJ2-1	TGTGCCATCAGCACAGGACAGGCCTCCTACAATGAGCAGTTCTTC	CAISTGQASYNEQFF
TRBV18	.	.	TRBJ1-1	TGTGCCAGCTCCCCGCGAACACACATGAACACTGAAGCTTTCTTT	CASSPRTHMNTEAFF
TRBV28	.	.	TRBJ1-4	TGTGCCAGCAGTCTCCCCGGGGGCGGAGAAAAACTGTTTTTT	CASSLPGGGEKLFF
TRBV7-8	.	TRBD1	TRBJ1-1	TGTGCCAGCAGCTCCCGTTATACAGGGGGGAGATGGACTGAAGCTTTCTTT	CASSSRYTGGRWTEAFF
TRBV9	.	.	TRBJ2-5	TGTGCCAGCAGCGCGACAGTTAACCAAGAGACCCAGTACTTC	CASSATVNQETQYF
TRBV19	.	.	TRBJ1-1	TGTGCCAGTGAGGGCAGGGGCGGAATAATGAACACTGAAGCTTTCTTT	CASEGRGGIMNTEAFF
TRBV11-3	.	.	TRBJ1-1	TGTGCCAGCAGCTTGACAGGTCTGAACACTGAAGCTTTCTTT	CASSLTGLNTEAFF
TRBV9	.	.	TRBJ2-1	TGTGCCAGCAGCGTCGGACCGGTTGGGAACTATGAGCAGTTCTTC	CASSVGPVGNYEQFF
TRBV6-2/TRBV6-3	.	.	TRBJ1-2	TGTGCCAGCAGTTACCCGGGTGGTAAGGGATTCCAGAATGGCTACACCTTC	CASSYPGGKGFQNGYTF
TRBV30	few	TRBD1	TRBJ2-2	TGTGCCAAAGGGACAGGGAACACCGGGGAGCTGTTTTTT	CAKGTGNTGELFF
TRBV5-6	.	.	TRBJ1-1	TGTGCCAGCAGCTTATACAGGGCGGGGACTGAAGCTTTCTTT	CASSLYRAGTEAFF
TRBV24-1	.	TRBD2	TRBJ2-2	TGTGCCACCAGTGATCCCGGACTAGACACCGGGGAGCTGTTTTTT	CATSDPGLDTGELFF
TRBV3-1/TRBV3-2	.	TRBD1	TRBJ2-1	TGTGCCAGCAGCCCGGACAGGTCCTACAATGAGCAGTTCTTC	CASSPDRSYNEQFF
TRBV3-1/TRBV3-2	.	.	TRBJ1-4	TGTGCCAGCAGCGACAGGTCGAGGGATGAAAAACTGTTTTTT	CASSDRSRDEKLFF
TRBV11-2	.	.	TRBJ1-1	TGTGCCAGCAGCTTAGTTGGGTGGGGGTATGGGGCTTTCTTT	CASSLVGWGYGAFF
TRBV6-2/TRBV6-3	.	.	TRBJ2-4	TGTGCCAGCAGCCCGACAGGAACCAAAAACATTCAGTACTTC	CASSPTGTKNIQYF